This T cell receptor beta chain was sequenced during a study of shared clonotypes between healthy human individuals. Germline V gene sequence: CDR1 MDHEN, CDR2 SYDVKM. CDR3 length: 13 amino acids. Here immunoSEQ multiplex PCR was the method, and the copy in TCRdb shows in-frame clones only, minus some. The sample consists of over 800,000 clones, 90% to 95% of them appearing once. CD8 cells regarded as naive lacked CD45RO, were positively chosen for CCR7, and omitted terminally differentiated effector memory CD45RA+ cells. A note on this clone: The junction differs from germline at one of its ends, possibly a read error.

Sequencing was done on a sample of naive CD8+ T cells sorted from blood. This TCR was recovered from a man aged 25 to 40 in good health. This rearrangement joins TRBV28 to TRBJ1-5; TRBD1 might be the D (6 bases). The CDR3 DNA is TGCGAGGGGGACCTAGTCGAGAATCAGCCCCAGCATTTT. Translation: CEGDLVENQPQHF.